The next 27 T cell receptor beta chains were all read from a single sample in a study of blood T cells in healthy people across ages (dated by TCRdb to 2014 to 2015). Library method: 5' RACE. Sequencing took place on an Illumina HiSeq 2500. A second PCR of about 6 to 12 cycles was run with a J-beta primer mix and a sample-barcoded 5' primer. The public sequencing data were trimmed at Q25 with fastp and processed into clonotypes with MiXCR by TCRdb, which kept only in-frame beta chains. A single entry per CDR3 protein holds the most common genes and DNA from its merged rows. For this sample there are approximately 810,000 distinct CDR3 sequences; 35% to 40% appear just once. Around 13% of the sample comes from the top ten. The sample consisted of blood. The receptors originated from a man between 18 and 35 years old in good health.

The DNA for the CDR3 is TGTGCCATAGGAAGGGGCCTCGCAGATACGCAGTATTTT. Residues: CAIGRGLADTQYF. V is TRBV11-2 and J is TRBJ2-3; tentative D call: TRBD1 (5 bases). In germline, CDR1 is SGHAT, CDR2 FQNNGV. CDR3 size: 13 residues. Trimming removed 10 bases at V and 4 bases at J, with 15 bases between.

This clonotype was seen a handful of times. The chain has TRBV4-3 and TRBJ1-1; no firm D call. The CDR3 has 14 residues. Looked up from germline, CDR1 is LGHNA and CDR2 is YSLEER. V shed 0 bases and J shed 7 bases, with 12 bases lying between them. The CDR3 region has the DNA TGCGCCAGCAGCCAAGATAGAGCGACCAGTGAAGCTTTCTTT. This codes for CASSQDRATSEAFF.

This clonotype was recorded many times. The rearrangement uses TRBV10-3 and TRBJ1-2; D call uncertain. CDR3 size: 14 residues. The germline V and J ends were trimmed by 4 bases and 6 bases, with 15 bases remaining between them. The germline V gene encodes CDR1 ENHRY and CDR2 SYGVKD. CDR3 coding DNA: TGTGCCATCAGTGTCGGCAGGATGACTGATGGCTACACCTTC. Amino acid sequence: CAISVGRMTDGYTF.

The genes are TRBV5-6 and TRBJ2-7; 7 bases are a match to TRBD1. The germline V gene has CDR1 SGHDT and CDR2 YYEEEE. V lost 4 bases to trimming and J lost 2 bases; unmatched junction nucleotides: 6. The CDR3 runs to 14 residues. The CDR3 is CASSPQGETYEQYF. The CDR3, as DNA: TGTGCCAGCAGCCCTCAGGGGGAGACCTACGAGCAGTACTTC. Looking up the rest from reference TRBV5-6 and TRBJ2-7 gives the full variable domain: DAGVTQSPTHLIKTRGQQVTLRCSPKSGHDTVSWYQQALGQGPQFIFQYYEEEERQRGNFPDRFSGHQFPNYSSELNVNALLLGDSALYLCASSPQGETYEQYFGPGTRLTVT.

This clonotype was detected only once. A much larger clone is a single base away; this may be a read error. The CDR3 nucleotides are TGTGCCAGCAGTGAGCTAGCGGGAAGCGGCACAGATACGCTGTATTTT. Translation: CASSELAGSGTDTLYF. This chain joins TRBV12-3 or TRBV12-4 and TRBJ2-3; 9 bases fit TRBD2. This CDR3 is 16 amino acids long.

The chain uses TRBV18 and TRBJ2-5; the match to TRBD1 covers 9 bases. Germline V CDR1 and CDR2: KGHSH, LQKENI. J gave up 11 bases and V 2 bases, and 12 bases lay outside the gene matches. This CDR3 contains 15 residues. CDR3 amino acids: CASSPEWDRDARQYF. The DNA for the CDR3 is TGTGCCAGCTCACCAGAATGGGACAGGGACGCTAGGCAGTACTTC.

The chain recombines TRBV4-1 with TRBJ2-7, with TRBD2 as a possible D gene (5 bases). Germline V gene sequence: CDR1 MGHRA, CDR2 YSYEKL. Trimming shortened V by 4 bases and J by 7 bases, and 20 bases separated the two germline ends. The CDR3 extends over 15 amino acids. CDR3 in DNA: TGCGCCAGCAGCCCTACAGCGGAAAGTTACAATGAGCAGTACTTC. It is translated as CASSPTAESYNEQYF.

This rearrangement joins TRBV12-3 or TRBV12-4 to TRBJ2-2; D unresolved. This CDR3 spans 12 amino acids. The CDR3 DNA is TGTGTACTCTTGTGGCCCACCGGGGAGCTGTTTTTT. Translation: CVLLWPTGELFF.

A few counts support this clonotype. The genes are TRBV6-1 and TRBJ1-5, with D perhaps TRBD1 (5 bases). V was shortened by 0 bases and J by 2 bases, with 11 bases between the two germline ends. The V gene's germline CDR1 is MNHNS and CDR2 SASEGT. CDR3 length: 16 amino acids. The CDR3 spells CASSEAEGVGNQPQHF. The CDR3 DNA reads as TGTGCCAGCAGTGAAGCCGAAGGGGTAGGCAATCAGCCCCAGCATTTT.

On this clonotype: One junction end does not reproduce the germline sequence, and a read error may be involved. The DNA of the CDR3 is TGCGGTGCCGTGACCGGGACAGGGTTTCATGGCTACACCTTC. This encodes CGAVTGTGFHGYTF. This chain connects TRBV20-1 to TRBJ1-2; the match to TRBD1 covers 9 bases. Germline V gene data show CDR1 as DFQATT and CDR2 as SNEGSKA (reference sequence). CDR3 length equals 14 residues.

In this sample, this clonotype turned up a few times. This rearrangement joins TRBV7-2 to TRBJ2-5; perhaps TRBD1 as D (6 bases). The CDR3 covers 16 residues. V lost 0 bases and J 2 bases, leaving 13 bases between the germline ends. Germline lookup yields CDR1 SGHTA and CDR2 FQGNSA. CDR3 residues: CASSLARVTGQETQYF. CDR3 coding DNA: TGTGCCAGCAGCTTAGCGCGGGTAACAGGGCAAGAGACCCAGTACTTC.

CDR3 bases: TGTGCCAGCACGGCCGCCGGGGTCCAAGAGACCCAGTACTTC. Translation gives CASTAAGVQETQYF. This rearrangement joins TRBV7-2 to TRBJ2-5; D might be TRBD2 (5 bases). Germline lookup yields CDR1 SGHTA and CDR2 FQGNSA. The CDR3 is made up of 14 amino acids. V dropped 7 bases and J dropped 1 base, with 13 bases sitting between them.

The chain joins TRBV12-3 or TRBV12-4 to TRBJ1-6, with TRBD1 identical over 9 bases. The CDR3 totals 15 residues. V lost 6 bases and J lost 6; bases outside the gene matches: 6. In DNA, the CDR3 is TGTGCCAGCAGAGAAACAGGGGGCCGTAATTCACCCCTCCACTTT. As protein: CASRETGGRNSPLHF.

This clonotype was counted between two and nine times. The chain is built from TRBV10-3 and TRBJ2-2, with 7 bases that match TRBD1. The trim removed 6 bases at V and 2 bases at J, leaving 3 bases unmatched. CDR1 and CDR2 from the germline V gene are ENHRY and SYGVKD. This CDR3 region has 14 residues. CDR3 region: CAIRGTANTGELFF. Here the CDR3 DNA reads TGTGCCATCAGGGGGACAGCTAACACCGGGGAGCTGTTTTTT.

As for this clonotype: Since a much larger clone is just one base distant, this may be a read error. J is TRBJ1-6 and V is TRBV7-2; D possibly corresponds to TRBD1 (5 bases). The CDR3 runs 13 residues. Germline lookup yields CDR1 SGHTA and CDR2 FQGNSA. DNA for the CDR3: TGTGCCAGCAGCTTGGGACCTAATCCACCCCTCCACTTT. This translates into CASSLGPNPPLHF. The variable domain in full, with the rest retrieved from reference TRBV7-2 and TRBJ1-6, is GAGVSQSPSNKVTEKGKDVELRCDPISGHTALYWYRQSLGQGLEFLIYFQGNSAPDKSGLPSDRFSAERTGGSVSTLTIQRTQQEDSAVYLCASSLGPNPPLHFGNGTRLTVT.

This clonotype was picked up a small number of times. V and J are TRBV4-1 and TRBJ1-6; 7 bases are shared with TRBD1. The ends lost 4 bases at V and 6 bases at J; junction bases unmatched: 9. This CDR3 is 16 amino acids long. Germline assignment: CDR1 MGHRA and CDR2 YSYEKL. The CDR3 here is CASSLGPGQINSPLHF. The CDR3 DNA reads TGCGCCAGCAGCCTCGGGCCGGGACAGATTAATTCACCCCTCCACTTT.

The chain has TRBV20-1 and TRBJ1-2; no reliable D call. Trimming shortened V by 0 bases and J by 4 bases, and 15 bases separated the two germline ends. This CDR3 is 15 amino acids long. The germline gives CDR1 DFQATT, CDR2 SNEGSKA (reference sequence). This chain's CDR3 is CSARERLYSPYGYTF. CDR3 nucleotides: TGCAGTGCTAGAGAGAGGCTCTATTCACCCTATGGCTACACCTTC.

This clonotype occurred many times. The chain couples TRBV27 to TRBJ2-5; 8 nucleotides align to TRBD1. The CDR3 has 13 amino acids. The J segment lost 5 bases and the V segment lost 3 bases, leaving 2 bases of the junction unmatched. Germline CDR1 MNHEY, CDR2 SMNVEV (reference sequence). CDR3 amino acids: CASSFRGLETQYF. The CDR3 DNA is TGTGCCAGCAGTTTCAGGGGGCTGGAGACCCAGTACTTC.

Many counts were recorded for this clonotype. The chain carries TRBV7-4 and TRBJ2-5; possible D gene TRBD2, 5 bases. Germline CDR1 reads SGHVT; CDR2 reads SQSDAQ. V was pared by 5 bases and J by 5 bases, with 21 bases between. This CDR3 is 16 amino acids long. Here the CDR3 reads CASSLGFGGSVETQYF. In nucleotides, the CDR3 is TGTGCCAGCAGCCTGGGTTTCGGTGGTAGCGTGGAGACCCAGTACTTC.

A few counts support this clonotype. This chain links TRBV2 with TRBJ2-3; D is possibly TRBD2 (6 bases). The CDR3 runs 16 residues. Trimming shortened V by 0 bases and J by 1 base, and 11 bases separated the two germline ends. Germline assignment: CDR1 SNHLY and CDR2 FYNNEI. The CDR3 nucleotides are TGTGCCAGCAGTGAAGCGATTAGCGGCGGCACAGATACGCAGTATTTT. The encoded protein is CASSEAISGGTDTQYF.

The rearrangement uses TRBV7-9 and TRBJ2-2, with D perhaps matching TRBD1 (6 bases). The CDR3 loop spans 16 amino acids. Germline V lookup: CDR1 SEHNR, CDR2 FQNEAQ (reference sequence). V shed 5 bases and J shed 0 bases, with 13 bases lying between them. CDR3 coding DNA: TGTGCCAGCAGCCGGAACAGGGAACCGAACACCGGGGAGCTGTTTTTT. Encoded protein: CASSRNREPNTGELFF.

The rearrangement uses TRBV27 and TRBJ1-2, with D tentatively TRBD1 (5 bases). The CDR3 runs to 14 residues. The germline V gene encodes CDR1 MNHEY and CDR2 SMNVEV (reference sequence). The V and J ends lost 6 bases and 8 bases respectively, with 19 bases between them. CDR3 in DNA: TGTGCCAGCAGGCCCCTTAGGGAGGGGCAGGGCTACACCTTC. This translates into CASRPLREGQGYTF.

This clonotype appeared a few times. V and J are TRBV12-3 or TRBV12-4 and TRBJ2-7; 8 bases line up with TRBD1. There are 14 residues in the CDR3. The junction had 5 bases not matched to a gene; V was cut back by 6 bases and J by 1 base. CDR3 nucleotide sequence: TGTGCCAGCAGCCGAGGGACAGGATCCTACGAGCAGTACTTC. Its protein product is CASSRGTGSYEQYF.

This rearrangement joins TRBV10-3 to TRBJ1-5; 9 bases agree with TRBD1. Losses at the gene ends were 6 bases for V and 2 bases for J; bases not matched to a gene: 8. The CDR3 covers 16 residues. The germline gives CDR1 ENHRY, CDR2 SYGVKD. The CDR3 region is CAIREGRTGGNQPQHF. The CDR3 nucleotides are TGTGCCATCAGGGAGGGGCGGACAGGGGGCAATCAGCCCCAGCATTTT.

This clonotype was counted a few times. The V call is TRBV12-3 or TRBV12-4, the J call TRBJ2-5, with no clear D. V was trimmed by 2 bases and J by 9 bases, leaving 7 bases between them. The CDR3 spans 11 residues. The CDR3, as DNA: TGTGCCAGCAGTTTATTTGGGGCCCAGTACTTC. The encoded protein is CASSLFGAQYF.

A note on this clonotype: At one end, the junction sequence differs from germline, possibly due to a read error. This chain connects TRBV3-1 to TRBJ2-1, with no clear D. CDR1 LGHDT and CDR2 YNNKEL come from the germline V gene (reference sequence). The CDR3 is 15 amino acids. The CDR3 protein is CASIQSWGSVNEQFF. The CDR3 DNA reads TGTGCCAGCATCCAATCTTGGGGTTCTGTCAATGAGCAGTTCTTC.

In regard to this clonotype: This could be a read error, since a much larger clone is one nucleotide away. The chain employs TRBV20-1 and TRBJ2-1; D gene uncertain. The CDR3 is 14 residues long. Trimming took 1 base from V and 10 from J, leaving 17 bases between them. CDR1 DFQATT and CDR2 SNEGSKA come from the germline V gene (reference sequence). CDR3 sequence reads: CSARGPGEIKEQFF. Written as DNA, the CDR3 is TGCAGTGCTAGAGGCCCCGGCGAGATCAAGGAGCAGTTCTTC.